Here is one TCR beta chain with its context. Authors' analysis steps: Estimation of nucleated cell counts relied on the amplification of reference gene primers. Only in-frame clones appear in the TCRdb table, and some are missing; sequencing was by immunoSEQ multiplex PCR. The DNA gave D and trimming, while V, J and clone size come from that table. The table records roughly 36,000 clones, over 75% of them present only once. The data belong to a study of blood T cell repertoires in COVID-19. Study at large: Acute and convalescent COVID-19 samples came from the United States, Italy and Spain. Sources were T cells, B-cell-depleted T cells, or PBMCs; the material itself was cDNA or gDNA.

CDR1 is SGHRS, CDR2 YFSETQ, per germline. The CDR3 covers 13 residues. V lost 4 bases and J 5 bases, leaving 12 bases between the germline ends. The J gene is TRBJ1-1, the V gene TRBV5-1; D possibly corresponds to TRBD1 (5 bases). The receptor comes from a man in his 60s with active COVID-19. The sample taken for sequencing was peripheral blood. CDR3 residues: CASSRGRDTEAFF. In nucleotides, the CDR3 is TGCGCCAGCAGCCGGGGGAGGGATACTGAAGCTTTCTTT.